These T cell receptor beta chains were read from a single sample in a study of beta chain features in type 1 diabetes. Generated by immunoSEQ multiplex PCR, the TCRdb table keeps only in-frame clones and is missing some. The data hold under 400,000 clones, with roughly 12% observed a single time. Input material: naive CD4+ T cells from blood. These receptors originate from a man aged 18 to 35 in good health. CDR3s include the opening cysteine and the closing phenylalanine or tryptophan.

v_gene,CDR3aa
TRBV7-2,CASSLAASYEQYF
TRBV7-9,CASSATGTITEAFF
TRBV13,CASSLGDRGLSTEAFF
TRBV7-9,CASSSGQGGNTGELFF
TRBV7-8,CASSYRQGWNYGYTF
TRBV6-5,CASSPAGADETQYF
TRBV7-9,CASSTGYFGTDTQYF
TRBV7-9,CASSGRGWGPQHF
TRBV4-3,CASSPGTGYYEQYF
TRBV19,CATIAGVAYNEQFF
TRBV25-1,CASSERRGAGETQYF
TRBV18,CASSPGQTQETQYF
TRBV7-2,CASSLSWGTQGNTIYF
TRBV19,CASSGTSGRGETQYF
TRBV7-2,CASSGGRVGGNEQFF
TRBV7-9,CASSLGQGAPRGETQYF
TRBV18,CASSPVGTGDETQYF
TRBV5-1,CASSQGQGNYGYTF
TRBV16,CASSQSELRGRNYGYTF
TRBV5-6,CASSSKSAADTQYF
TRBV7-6,CASSLAGETQYF
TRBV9,CASSVGGSGGEYTQYF
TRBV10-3,CAISGRENQPQHF
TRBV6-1,CASSESTSGKGNEQFF
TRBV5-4,CASSFSDRVYEQYF
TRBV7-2,CASSLAGPNILNIQYF
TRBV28,CASRITAARGYTF
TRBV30,CAWSVLRQGGQYF
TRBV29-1,CSVQDRMNTEAFF
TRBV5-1,CASSYRGAVGGEQYF
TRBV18,CASSPPGLATDTQYF
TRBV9,CASSVTSGGAQPSRTSDTQYF
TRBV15,CATSREAGGGDTQYF
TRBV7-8,CASSPGDRPSTYGYTF
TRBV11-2,CASSLGLDQPQHF
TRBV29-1,CSVDAGSYEQYF
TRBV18,CASSFGSGTSGGTDTQYF
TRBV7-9,CASSLDGGYNEQFF
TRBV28,CASSSYGTYEQYF
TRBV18,CASSPPLGRVTGELFF
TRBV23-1,CASSQTHLETQYF
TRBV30,CAWSVREREPQHF
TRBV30,CAWSRSGGAGANVLTF
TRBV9,CASSVGTGVDGNTEAFF
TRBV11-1,CASSLGRENGYTF
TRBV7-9,CASSYDGGARRF
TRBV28,CASSLPRATTDNEQFF
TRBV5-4,CASSWSGNSPLHF
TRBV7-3,CASSSHTGGDGELFF
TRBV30,CAWMSGTGPGTQHF
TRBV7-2,CASSSGQGDQPQHF
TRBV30,CAWIKSNYGYTF